One and the same sample provided the 25 T cell receptor beta chains below, sequenced in a study of Tregs in tolerant kidney transplant recipients. Sequenced by immunoSEQ multiplex PCR; TCRdb stores in-frame clones only, minus some. The sample contains about 94,000 clones, 90% to 95% of which appear only once. The specimen comprised CD4+ T cells from blood, sampled before the transplant. These receptors originate from a human donor who received a combined kidney and bone marrow transplant.

Turning to this clone: Germline is not matched at one junction end, which may reflect a read error. The gene calls are TRBV7-2 and TRBJ2-3, with 13 nucleotides matching TRBD2. The CDR3 consists of 16 residues. Germline CDR1 reads SGHTA; CDR2 reads FQGNSA. CDR3 sequence: CASSPRTSGSTDTRYF. The CDR3 DNA follows: TGTGCCAGCAGCCCTCGGACTAGCGGGAGCACAGATACGCGGTATTTT.

The J gene is TRBJ2-2, the V gene TRBV10-3; D call uncertain. The CDR3 runs 13 residues. The V end was cut by 6 bases, the J end by 8 bases, with 13 bases between. Germline loops: CDR1 ENHRY, CDR2 SYGVKD. Here the CDR3 reads CAIRSNSPGELFF. CDR3 DNA: TGTGCCATCAGGTCGAACAGCCCGGGGGAGCTGTTTTTT.

The chain uses TRBV15 and TRBJ1-1; 10 nucleotides align to TRBD1. Per the germline V gene, CDR1 is LNHNV and CDR2 is YYDKDF (reference sequence). The CDR3 sequence is 15 residues long. The junction had 10 bases not matched to a gene; V was cut back by 6 bases and J by 6 bases. DNA for the CDR3: TGTGCCACCAGTTTAATGGACAGGGGGTTCGCTGAAGCTTTCTTT. Protein sequence: CATSLMDRGFAEAFF.

This chain links TRBV4-2 with TRBJ1-3; D is unclear. V was clipped by 1 base and J by 0 bases, with 7 bases between them. CDR3 length: 15 residues. CDR1 is LGHNA, CDR2 YNFKEQ, per germline. The CDR3 sequence is CASSQVYSSGNTIYF. CDR3 in DNA: TGTGCCAGCAGCCAAGTTTATAGCTCTGGAAACACCATATATTTT.

The V gene is TRBV29-1, the J gene TRBJ1-3; D uncertain. Trimming pared 6 bases from V and 2 bases from J, leaving 14 bases between. Per the germline V gene, CDR1 is SQVTM and CDR2 is ANQGSEA. The CDR3 runs to 14 residues. The chain's CDR3 is CSVAPLIAGNTIYF. The CDR3, as DNA: TGCAGCGTAGCCCCTCTTATAGCTGGAAACACCATATATTTT.

This sequence joins TRBV27 and TRBJ2-7; 7 bases map to TRBD1. This CDR3 is 14 amino acids long. V shed 5 bases and J 3 bases; nucleotides not matched to a gene: 7. Germline assignment: CDR1 MNHEY and CDR2 SMNVEV (reference sequence). In nucleotides, the CDR3 is TGTGCCAGCAGTCTCAGGGACAGTAACTACGAGCAGTACTTC. Its translation is CASSLRDSNYEQYF.

The CDR3: CASTLGRYQETQYF. CDR3 coding DNA: TGTGCCAGTACCTTGGGGAGGTACCAAGAGACCCAGTACTTC. The rearrangement uses TRBV11-3 and TRBJ2-5; D is possibly TRBD2 (6 bases). Trimming removed 9 bases at V and 0 bases at J, with 14 bases between. CDR1 is SGHNT, CDR2 YENEEA, per germline. This CDR3 is built from 14 residues.

The chain combines TRBV6-5 with TRBJ2-3; D might be TRBD1 (5 bases). CDR3 size: 15 residues. The V gene lost 6 bases and the J gene lost 5 bases, with 18 bases spanning the gap. Germline CDR1 reads MNHEY; CDR2 reads SVGAGI. CDR3 in DNA: TGTGCCAGCAGCCACATCAGGGATAATAGAGATACGCAGTATTTT. It codes for CASSHIRDNRDTQYF.

This clone was observed once. The V call is TRBV5-1, the J call TRBJ2-7; TRBD1 agrees at 10 bases. Germline CDR1 is SGHRS and CDR2 is YFSETQ. The CDR3 spans 15 residues. V shed 4 bases and J 0 bases; nucleotides not matched to a gene: 4. CDR3 in DNA: TGCGCCAGCAGCGGGGGACAGGGGTCCTCCTACGAGCAGTACTTC. It encodes CASSGGQGSSYEQYF.

J is TRBJ2-5 and V is TRBV30; weak D call: TRBD1 (6 bases). Deletions cut 2 bases from V and 3 bases from J, with 10 bases between. The CDR3 has 13 residues. Germline V gives CDR1 GTSNPN, CDR2 SVGIG (reference sequence). CDR3 sequence: CAWSWDIEETQYF. In DNA, the CDR3 is TGTGCCTGGAGTTGGGACATTGAAGAGACCCAGTACTTC.

This clone was counted a single time. The CDR3 DNA is TGCGCCAGCAGCCAAGAGACAGGCGTCGGCTATGGCTACACCTTC. Translated, it gives CASSQETGVGYGYTF. The rearrangement links TRBV4-1 to TRBJ1-2, with D perhaps matching TRBD1 (6 bases). Germline V gives CDR1 MGHRA, CDR2 YSYEKL. CDR3 length: 15 residues. V lost 0 bases and J 4 bases, leaving 12 bases between the germline ends.

This chain uses TRBV18 with TRBJ2-3, with 11 nucleotides matching TRBD2. The V and J ends lost 3 bases and 4 bases, in that order; junction bases with no gene match: 9. The germline V gene has CDR1 KGHSH and CDR2 LQKENI. The CDR3 length is 17 residues. CDR3 nucleotides: TGTGCCAGCTCACCGGGGTCGGGACTAGCGGTTGCAGATACGCAGTATTTT. As protein: CASSPGSGLAVADTQYF. The full variable domain, its missing parts supplied by reference TRBV18 and TRBJ2-3, is NAGVMQNPRHLVRRRGQEARLRCSPMKGHSHVYWYRQLPEEGLKFMVYLQKENIIDESGMPKERFSAEFPKEGPSILRIQQVVRGDSAAYFCASSPGSGLAVADTQYFGPGTRLTVL.

J is TRBJ2-1 and V is TRBV14; perhaps TRBD1 as D (5 bases). This CDR3 has 17 amino acids. V was cut by 0 bases and J by 0 bases, with 12 bases left in between. From germline, CDR1 is SGHDN and CDR2 FVKESK. CDR3 residues: CASSQEVWGYSYNEQFF. CDR3 nucleotides: TGTGCCAGCAGCCAAGAGGTCTGGGGCTACTCCTACAATGAGCAGTTCTTC.

The V and J genes are TRBV5-4 and TRBJ1-2; possible D gene TRBD1, 6 bases. The V end was cut by 4 bases, the J end by 8 bases, with 21 bases between. In germline, CDR1 is SGHNT, CDR2 YYREEE (reference sequence). This CDR3 region has 15 residues. CDR3 residues: CASSGTDRQVQGYTF. DNA for the CDR3: TGTGCCAGCAGCGGGACCGACAGGCAGGTCCAAGGCTACACCTTC. Full variable domain (rest looked up from reference TRBV5-4 and TRBJ1-2): ETGVTQSPTHLIKTRGQQVTLRCSSQSGHNTVSWYQQALGQGPQFIFQYYREEENGRGNFPPRFSGLQFPNYSSELNVNALELDDSALYLCASSGTDRQVQGYTFGSGTRLTVV.

The V and J genes are TRBV6-6 and TRBJ1-1; no reliable D call. This CDR3 is 13 amino acids long. Trimming stripped 7 bases from V and 1 base from J, with 10 bases between. The germline gives CDR1 MNHNY, CDR2 SVGAGI (reference sequence). The CDR3 here is CASTISRNTEAFF. The DNA of the CDR3 is TGTGCCAGCACGATCAGTCGGAACACTGAAGCTTTCTTT.

The chain combines TRBV5-1 with TRBJ2-5; TRBD2 aligns across 9 bases. V dropped 0 bases and J dropped 5; count of bases not matched to a gene: 11. The CDR3 consists of 17 residues. Per germline, CDR1 SGHRS and CDR2 YFSETQ. CDR3 sequence reads: CASSLVAGGENMETQYF. CDR3 in DNA: TGCGCCAGCAGCTTGGTGGCGGGAGGGGAGAACATGGAGACCCAGTACTTC.

V usage is TRBV7-2 and J usage is TRBJ2-3; the D gene is possibly TRBD1 (5 bases). Germline CDR1 SGHTA, CDR2 FQGNSA. The CDR3 is made up of 14 amino acids. Trimming stripped 5 bases from V and 1 base from J, with 10 bases between. The CDR3: CASSAVQGTDTQYF. As DNA, the CDR3 is TGTGCCAGCAGCGCAGTACAGGGCACAGATACGCAGTATTTT.

The chain links TRBV10-3 to TRBJ1-5, with a weak D call TRBD1 (5 bases). The germline gives CDR1 ENHRY, CDR2 SYGVKD. The CDR3 length is 13 residues. V dropped 5 bases and J dropped 4 bases, with 9 bases sitting between them. The DNA for the CDR3 is TGTGCCATCAGTCCCACAGGTAATCAGCCCCAGCATTTT. Translating it yields CAISPTGNQPQHF.

The chain uses TRBV6-5 and TRBJ1-1; possible D gene TRBD1, 6 bases. The CDR3 is 15 amino acids. In germline, CDR1 is MNHEY, CDR2 SVGAGI. V gave up 8 bases and J gave up 3 bases, with 19 bases separating them. The CDR3 spells CASRPRGGKDTEAFF. The CDR3 DNA is TGTGCCAGCCGACCGCGGGGGGGCAAGGACACTGAAGCTTTCTTT.

J is TRBJ2-7 and V is TRBV18; D perhaps matches TRBD1 (5 bases). In germline, CDR1 is KGHSH, CDR2 LQKENI. This CDR3 has 17 amino acids. Trimming left V 2 bases short and J 2 bases short, with 19 bases between. The CDR3 coding sequence is TGTGCCAGCTCACCATACAGGCCAACATCCCCTACCTACGAGCAGTACTTC. This encodes CASSPYRPTSPTYEQYF.

The chain recombines TRBV9 with TRBJ2-3; D might be TRBD2 (6 bases). The V gene's germline CDR1 is SGDLS and CDR2 YYNGEE. V lost 0 bases and J lost 6, with 17 bases in between. The CDR3 covers 16 residues. DNA for the CDR3: TGTGCCAGCAGCGTAGCGGCTAGCGTCCTTGGGGATACGCAGTATTTT. Protein sequence: CASSVAASVLGDTQYF. Full variable domain (missing parts from reference TRBV9 and TRBJ2-3): DSGVTQTPKHLITATGQRVTLRCSPRSGDLSVYWYQQSLDQGLQFLIQYYNGEERAKGNILERFSAQQFPDLHSELNLSSLELGDSALYFCASSVAASVLGDTQYFGPGTRLTVL.

This clone was detected only once. This rearrangement joins TRBV14 to TRBJ2-7, with 8 bases matching TRBD2. Unmatched junction bases numbered 7, after V lost 3 bases and J lost 3 bases. The CDR3 is 15 residues long. From germline, CDR1 is SGHDN and CDR2 FVKESK. The CDR3, as DNA: TGTGCCAGCAGCCAGAACCCGGGAGGGTTCTACGAGCAGTACTTC. The encoded protein is CASSQNPGGFYEQYF.

V gene TRBV30 combines with J gene TRBJ2-3; D possibly corresponds to TRBD2 (6 bases). Trimming took off 0 bases at V and 0 bases at J, with 7 bases between the two ends. CDR1 GTSNPN and CDR2 SVGIG come from the germline V gene (reference sequence). The CDR3 consists of 14 residues. The CDR3 loop is CAWSVGTSTDTQYF. The CDR3 DNA is TGTGCCTGGAGTGTAGGGACTAGCACAGATACGCAGTATTTT.

V gene TRBV27 combines with J gene TRBJ2-7; TRBD1 matches 9 bases. Germline-derived CDR1 and CDR2 are MNHEY and SMNVEV (reference sequence). Trimming at V came to 3 bases and at J to 3 bases, leaving 6 bases not matched to a gene. This CDR3 region has 15 residues. The CDR3 bases are TGTGCCAGCAGTTTCGGTAGGGGACAGGGCTACGAGCAGTACTTC. It yields the protein CASSFGRGQGYEQYF.

The V and J genes are TRBV6-5 and TRBJ1-5; D is undetermined. The CDR3 covers 13 residues. Trimming took off 6 bases at V and 6 bases at J, with 12 bases between the two ends. Per germline, CDR1 MNHEY and CDR2 SVGAGI. CDR3 residues: CASSRGVAQPQHF. In nucleotides, the CDR3 is TGTGCCAGCAGCCGCGGGGTGGCTCAGCCCCAGCATTTT.